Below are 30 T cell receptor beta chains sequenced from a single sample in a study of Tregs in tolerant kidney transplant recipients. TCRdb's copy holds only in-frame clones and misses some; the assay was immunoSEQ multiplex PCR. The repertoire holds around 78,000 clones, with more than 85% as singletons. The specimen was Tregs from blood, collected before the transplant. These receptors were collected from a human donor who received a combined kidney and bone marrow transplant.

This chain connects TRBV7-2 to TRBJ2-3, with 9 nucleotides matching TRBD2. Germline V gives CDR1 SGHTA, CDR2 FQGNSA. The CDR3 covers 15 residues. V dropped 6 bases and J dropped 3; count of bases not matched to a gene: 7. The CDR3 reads CASSWRTSVTDTQYF. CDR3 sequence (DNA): TGTGCCAGCAGTTGGCGGACTAGCGTGACAGATACGCAGTATTTT.

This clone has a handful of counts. The CDR3 here is CASRQGAGANVLTF. For the CDR3, the DNA is TGCGCCAGCAGGCAGGGAGCCGGGGCCAACGTCCTGACTTTC. The chain is built from TRBV5-1 and TRBJ2-6, with D possibly being TRBD1 or TRBD2 (5 bases each). The V and J ends lost 5 bases and 4 bases respectively, with 10 bases between them. The CDR3 is 14 amino acids. Per the germline V gene, CDR1 is SGHRS and CDR2 is YFSETQ.

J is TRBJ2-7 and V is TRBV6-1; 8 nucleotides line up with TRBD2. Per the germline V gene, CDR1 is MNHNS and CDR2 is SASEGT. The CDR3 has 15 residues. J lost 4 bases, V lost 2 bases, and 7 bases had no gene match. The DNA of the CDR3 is TGTGCCAGCAGTGAATGGCCACTAGCGGCTTACGAGCAGTACTTC. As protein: CASSEWPLAAYEQYF.

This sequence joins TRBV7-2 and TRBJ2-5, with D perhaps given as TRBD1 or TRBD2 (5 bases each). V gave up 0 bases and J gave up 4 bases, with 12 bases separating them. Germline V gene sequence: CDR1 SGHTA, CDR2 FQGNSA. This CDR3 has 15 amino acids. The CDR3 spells CASSLARGAGETQYF. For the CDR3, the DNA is TGTGCCAGCAGCTTAGCCCGTGGGGCGGGAGAGACCCAGTACTTC.

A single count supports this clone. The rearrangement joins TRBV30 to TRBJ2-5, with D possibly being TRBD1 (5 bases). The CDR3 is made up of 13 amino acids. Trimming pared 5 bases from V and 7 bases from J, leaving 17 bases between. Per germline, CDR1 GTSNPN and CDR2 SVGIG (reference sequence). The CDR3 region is CAWGALISGTQYF. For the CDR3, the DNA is TGTGCCTGGGGGGCCCTAATTTCTGGGACCCAGTACTTC.

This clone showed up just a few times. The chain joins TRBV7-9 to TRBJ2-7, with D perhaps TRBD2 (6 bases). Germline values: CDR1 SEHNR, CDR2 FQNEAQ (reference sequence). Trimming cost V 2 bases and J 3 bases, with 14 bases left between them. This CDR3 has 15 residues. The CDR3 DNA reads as TGTGCCAGCAGCTTAAACGGGGGACCTTACTACGAGCAGTACTTC. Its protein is CASSLNGGPYYEQYF.

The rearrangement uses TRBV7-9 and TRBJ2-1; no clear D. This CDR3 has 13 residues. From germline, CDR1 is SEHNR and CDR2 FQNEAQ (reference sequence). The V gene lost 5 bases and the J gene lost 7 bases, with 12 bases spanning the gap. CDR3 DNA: TGTGCCAGCAGCCCGCCAGGTGTAAATGAGCAGTTCTTC. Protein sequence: CASSPPGVNEQFF.

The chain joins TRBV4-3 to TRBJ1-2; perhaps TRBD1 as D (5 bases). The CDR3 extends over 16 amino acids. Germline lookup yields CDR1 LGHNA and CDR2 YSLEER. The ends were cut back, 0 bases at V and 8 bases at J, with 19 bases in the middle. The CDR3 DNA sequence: TGCGCCAGCAGCCAAGAAGAGAAGGGGCTCTCTGAAGGCTACACCTTC. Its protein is CASSQEEKGLSEGYTF.

CDR3 sequence: CASSWGTSGDNEQFF. The CDR3 DNA reads as TGTGCCAGCAGCTGGGGGACTAGTGGAGACAATGAGCAGTTCTTC. The chain uses TRBV6-6 and TRBJ2-1; TRBD2 matches 8 bases. Germline V CDR1 and CDR2: MNHNY, SVGAGI (reference sequence). The CDR3 runs to 15 residues. The J segment lost 5 bases and the V segment lost 6 bases, leaving 9 bases of the junction unmatched.

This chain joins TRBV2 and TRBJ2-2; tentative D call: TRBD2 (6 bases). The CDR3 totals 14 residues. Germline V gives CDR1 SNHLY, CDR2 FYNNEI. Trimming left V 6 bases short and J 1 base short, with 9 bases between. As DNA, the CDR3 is TGTGCCAGCAGAGGCGGGGTGAACACCGGGGAGCTGTTTTTT. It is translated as CASRGGVNTGELFF.

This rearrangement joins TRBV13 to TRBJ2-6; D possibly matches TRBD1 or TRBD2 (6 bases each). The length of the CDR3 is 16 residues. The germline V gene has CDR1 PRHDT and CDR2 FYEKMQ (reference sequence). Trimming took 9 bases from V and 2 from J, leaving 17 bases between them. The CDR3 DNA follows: TGTGCCAGTAAAGGAGGGGGGCCCCCTGGGGCCAACGTCCTGACTTTC. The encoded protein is CASKGGGPPGANVLTF.

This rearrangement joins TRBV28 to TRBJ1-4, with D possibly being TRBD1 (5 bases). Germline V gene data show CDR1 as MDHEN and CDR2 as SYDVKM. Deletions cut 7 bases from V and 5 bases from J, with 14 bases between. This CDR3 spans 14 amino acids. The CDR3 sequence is CASTAGQGNEKLFF. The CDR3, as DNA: TGTGCCAGCACCGCGGGGCAGGGAAATGAAAAACTGTTTTTT.

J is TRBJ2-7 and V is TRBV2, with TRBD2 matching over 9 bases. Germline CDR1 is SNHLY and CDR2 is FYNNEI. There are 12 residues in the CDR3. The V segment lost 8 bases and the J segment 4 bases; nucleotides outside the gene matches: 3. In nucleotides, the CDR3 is TGTGCCAGCCGACTAGCGGCTTACGAGCAGTACTTC. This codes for CASRLAAYEQYF.

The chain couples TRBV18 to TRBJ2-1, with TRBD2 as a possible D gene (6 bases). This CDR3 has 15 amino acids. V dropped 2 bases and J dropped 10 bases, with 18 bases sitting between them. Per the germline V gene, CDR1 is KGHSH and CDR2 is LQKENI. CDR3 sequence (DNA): TGTGCCAGCTCACCAGGGGTGACTAGGCTCGGCGAGCAGTTCTTC. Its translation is CASSPGVTRLGEQFF. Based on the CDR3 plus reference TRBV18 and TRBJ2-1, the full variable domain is NAGVMQNPRHLVRRRGQEARLRCSPMKGHSHVYWYRQLPEEGLKFMVYLQKENIIDESGMPKERFSAEFPKEGPSILRIQQVVRGDSAAYFCASSPGVTRLGEQFFGPGTRLTVL.

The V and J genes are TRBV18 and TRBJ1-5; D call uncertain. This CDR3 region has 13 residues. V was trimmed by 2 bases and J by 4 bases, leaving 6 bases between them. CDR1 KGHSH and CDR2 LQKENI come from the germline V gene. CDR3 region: CASSPELNQPQHF. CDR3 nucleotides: TGTGCCAGCTCACCAGAATTAAATCAGCCCCAGCATTTT.

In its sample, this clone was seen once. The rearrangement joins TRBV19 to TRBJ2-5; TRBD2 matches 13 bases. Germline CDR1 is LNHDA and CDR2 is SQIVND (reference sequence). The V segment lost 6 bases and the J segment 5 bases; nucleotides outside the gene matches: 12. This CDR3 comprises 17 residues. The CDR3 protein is CASSPSGTSGIGETQYF. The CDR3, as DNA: TGTGCCAGTAGCCCCTCCGGGACTAGCGGGATAGGGGAGACCCAGTACTTC.

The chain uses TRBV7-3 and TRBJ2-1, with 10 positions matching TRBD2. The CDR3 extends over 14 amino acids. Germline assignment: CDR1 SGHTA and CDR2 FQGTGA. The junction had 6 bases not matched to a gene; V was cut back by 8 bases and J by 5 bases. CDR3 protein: CASVASGSHNEQFF. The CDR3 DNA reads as TGTGCCAGCGTGGCTAGCGGGAGTCACAATGAGCAGTTCTTC.

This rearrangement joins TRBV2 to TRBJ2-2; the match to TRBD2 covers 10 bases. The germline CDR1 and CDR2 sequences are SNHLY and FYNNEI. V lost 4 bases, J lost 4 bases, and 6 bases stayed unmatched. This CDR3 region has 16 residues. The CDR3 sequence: CASSVPSGRRTGELFF. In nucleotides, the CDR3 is TGTGCCAGCAGTGTCCCTAGCGGGAGACGCACCGGGGAGCTGTTTTTT.

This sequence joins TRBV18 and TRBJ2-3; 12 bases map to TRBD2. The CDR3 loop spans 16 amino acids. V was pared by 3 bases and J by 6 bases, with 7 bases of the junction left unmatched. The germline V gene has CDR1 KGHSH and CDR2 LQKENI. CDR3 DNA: TGTGCCAGCTCACCCGTACTAGCGGGGGGCCGGGATACGCAGTATTTT. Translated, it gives CASSPVLAGGRDTQYF. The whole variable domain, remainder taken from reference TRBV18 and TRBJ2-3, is NAGVMQNPRHLVRRRGQEARLRCSPMKGHSHVYWYRQLPEEGLKFMVYLQKENIIDESGMPKERFSAEFPKEGPSILRIQQVVRGDSAAYFCASSPVLAGGRDTQYFGPGTRLTVL.

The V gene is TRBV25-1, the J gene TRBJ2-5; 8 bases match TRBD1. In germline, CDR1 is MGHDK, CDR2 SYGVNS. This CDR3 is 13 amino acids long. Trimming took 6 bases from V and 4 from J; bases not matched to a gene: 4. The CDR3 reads CASRTTGAETQYF. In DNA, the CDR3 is TGTGCCAGCAGAACGACAGGGGCAGAGACCCAGTACTTC.

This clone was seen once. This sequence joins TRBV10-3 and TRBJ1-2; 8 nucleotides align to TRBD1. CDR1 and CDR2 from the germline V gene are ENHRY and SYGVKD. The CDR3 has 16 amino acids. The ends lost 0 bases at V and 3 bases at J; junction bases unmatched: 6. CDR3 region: CAISESTRGLDYGYTF. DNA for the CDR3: TGTGCCATCAGTGAGTCTACCAGGGGGCTCGACTATGGCTACACCTTC.

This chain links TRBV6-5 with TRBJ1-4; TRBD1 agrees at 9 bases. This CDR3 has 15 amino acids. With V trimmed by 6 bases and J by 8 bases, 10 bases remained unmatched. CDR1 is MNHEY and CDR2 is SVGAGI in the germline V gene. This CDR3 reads CASRNRGLVREKLFF. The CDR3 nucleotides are TGTGCCAGCAGGAACAGGGGGCTGGTACGGGAAAAACTGTTTTTT.

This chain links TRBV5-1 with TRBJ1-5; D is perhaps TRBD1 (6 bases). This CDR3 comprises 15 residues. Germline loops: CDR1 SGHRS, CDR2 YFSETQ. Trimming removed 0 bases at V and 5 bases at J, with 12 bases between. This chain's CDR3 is CASSLVAGADQPQHF. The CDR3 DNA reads TGCGCCAGCAGCTTGGTCGCAGGGGCTGATCAGCCCCAGCATTTT.

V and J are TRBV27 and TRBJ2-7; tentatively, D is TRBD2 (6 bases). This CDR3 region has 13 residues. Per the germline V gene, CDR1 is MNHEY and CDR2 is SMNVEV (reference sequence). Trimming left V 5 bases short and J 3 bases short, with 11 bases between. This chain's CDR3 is CASSAGSSYEQYF. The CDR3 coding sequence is TGTGCCAGCAGTGCGGGATCGAGCTACGAGCAGTACTTC.

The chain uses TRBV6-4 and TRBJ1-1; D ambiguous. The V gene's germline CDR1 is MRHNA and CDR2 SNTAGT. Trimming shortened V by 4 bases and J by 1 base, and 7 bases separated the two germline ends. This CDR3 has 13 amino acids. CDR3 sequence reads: CASSAVANTEAFF. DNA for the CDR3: TGTGCCAGCAGTGCGGTGGCGAACACTGAAGCTTTCTTT.

The CDR3 bases are TGTGCCAGCAGAACCACTGGGGACCCCCGAGATACGCAGTATTTT. This codes for CASRTTGDPRDTQYF. The chain carries TRBV28 and TRBJ2-3; D could derive from TRBD1 or TRBD2 (5 bases each). CDR3 length equals 15 residues. V was cut by 6 bases and J by 5 bases, with 18 bases left in between. CDR1 and CDR2 from the germline V gene are MDHEN and SYDVKM. The entire variable domain, with the rest obtained from reference TRBV28 and TRBJ2-3, is as follows: DVKVTQSSRYLVKRTGEKVFLECVQDMDHENMFWYRQDPGLGLRLIYFSYDVKMKEKGDIPEGYSVSREKKERFSLILESASTNQTSMYLCASRTTGDPRDTQYFGPGTRLTVL.

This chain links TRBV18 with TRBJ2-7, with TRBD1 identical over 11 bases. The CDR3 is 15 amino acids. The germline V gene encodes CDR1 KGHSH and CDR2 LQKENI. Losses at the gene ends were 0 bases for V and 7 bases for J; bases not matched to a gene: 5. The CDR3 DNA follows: TGTGCCAGCTCACCACCGGGACAGGGGGTGTGGGAGCAGTACTTC. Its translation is CASSPPGQGVWEQYF.

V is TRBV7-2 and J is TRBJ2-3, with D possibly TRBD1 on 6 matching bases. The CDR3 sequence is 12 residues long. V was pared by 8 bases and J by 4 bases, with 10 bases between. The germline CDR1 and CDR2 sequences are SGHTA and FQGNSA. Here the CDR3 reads CASHKGADTQYF. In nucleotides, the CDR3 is TGTGCCAGCCACAAGGGGGCAGATACGCAGTATTTT. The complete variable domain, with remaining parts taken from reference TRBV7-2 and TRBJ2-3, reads GAGVSQSPSNKVTEKGKDVELRCDPISGHTALYWYRQSLGQGLEFLIYFQGNSAPDKSGLPSDRFSAERTGGSVSTLTIQRTQQEDSAVYLCASHKGADTQYFGPGTRLTVL.

This CDR3 reads CASGEGEGQETQYF. For the CDR3, the DNA is TGCGCCAGCGGCGAAGGCGAAGGCCAAGAGACCCAGTACTTC. The rearrangement joins TRBV5-1 to TRBJ2-5; D uncertain. Trimming cost V 7 bases and J 1 base, with 14 bases left between them. The CDR3 covers 14 residues. CDR1 SGHRS and CDR2 YFSETQ come from the germline V gene.

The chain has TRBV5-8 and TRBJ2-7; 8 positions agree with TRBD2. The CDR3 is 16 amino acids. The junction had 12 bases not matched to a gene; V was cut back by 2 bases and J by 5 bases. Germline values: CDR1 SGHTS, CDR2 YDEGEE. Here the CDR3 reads CASSFSGTRGFDEQYF. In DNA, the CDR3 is TGTGCCAGCAGCTTCAGTGGGACTAGGGGGTTCGACGAGCAGTACTTC.